The clone carrying this TCR beta chain was counted between two and nine times. Its cognate antigen is unknown. Trimming took 7 bases from V and 6 from J, leaving 9 bases between them. The CDR3 covers 11 residues. Barcoded TCR alpha and TCR beta cDNA libraries with UMIs came from 5'RACE using constant-segment primers. One entry per CDR3 protein, called by TCRdb with MiXCR from the 5' RACE reads. The sample holds approximately 290,000 distinct CDR3 sequences; more than 15% are singletons and the top ten take roughly 23%. These data are taken from a study of T-cell memory formation after mild COVID-19. As for the study in general: Across donors, TCR clusters were largely donor specific. General study findings and limits: Whether day 37 second-wave clones are SARS-CoV-2-specific was not confirmed. A subset of responding clones appeared in pre-infection memory, suggesting cross-reactive memory joined.

This chain connects TRBV12-3 or TRBV12-4 to TRBJ1-1; the D is unclear. The receptor was isolated from a man aged 18 to 29 who had mild COVID-19 (a few samples of this study predate the infection). Cell type and time point are not known. Material: PBMCs or a T cell subset sorted from them (not recorded which). The CDR3 DNA reads as TGTGCCAGCACCAGAGGGTCTGAAGCTTTCTTT. This sequence encodes CASTRGSEAFF.